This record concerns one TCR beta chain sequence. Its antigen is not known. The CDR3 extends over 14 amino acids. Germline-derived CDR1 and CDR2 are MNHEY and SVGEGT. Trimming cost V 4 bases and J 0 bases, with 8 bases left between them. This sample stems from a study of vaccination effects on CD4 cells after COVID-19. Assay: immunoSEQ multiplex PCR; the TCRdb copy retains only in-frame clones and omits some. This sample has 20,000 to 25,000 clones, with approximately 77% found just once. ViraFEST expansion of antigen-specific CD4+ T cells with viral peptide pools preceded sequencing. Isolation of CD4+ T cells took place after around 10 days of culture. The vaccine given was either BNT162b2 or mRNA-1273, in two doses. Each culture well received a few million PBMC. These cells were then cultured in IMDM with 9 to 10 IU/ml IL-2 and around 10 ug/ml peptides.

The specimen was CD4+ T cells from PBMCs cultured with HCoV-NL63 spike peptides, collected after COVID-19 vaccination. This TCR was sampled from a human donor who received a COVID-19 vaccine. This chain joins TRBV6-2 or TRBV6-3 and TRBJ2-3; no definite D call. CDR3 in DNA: TGTGCCAGCAGTTGGTTTGCTAGCACAGATACGCAGTATTTT. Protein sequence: CASSWFASTDTQYF.